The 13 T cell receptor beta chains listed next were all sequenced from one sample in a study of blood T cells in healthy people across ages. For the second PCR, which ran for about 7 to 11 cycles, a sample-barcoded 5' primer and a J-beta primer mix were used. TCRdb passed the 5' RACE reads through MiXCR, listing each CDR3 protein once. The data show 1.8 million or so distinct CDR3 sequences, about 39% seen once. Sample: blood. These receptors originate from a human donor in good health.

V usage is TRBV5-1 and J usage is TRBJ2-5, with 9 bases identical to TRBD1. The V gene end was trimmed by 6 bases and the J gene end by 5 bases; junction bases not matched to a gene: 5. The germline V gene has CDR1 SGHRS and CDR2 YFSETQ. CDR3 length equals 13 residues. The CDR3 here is CASTVGQGETQYF. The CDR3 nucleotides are TGCGCCAGCACTGTGGGACAGGGCGAGACCCAGTACTTC.

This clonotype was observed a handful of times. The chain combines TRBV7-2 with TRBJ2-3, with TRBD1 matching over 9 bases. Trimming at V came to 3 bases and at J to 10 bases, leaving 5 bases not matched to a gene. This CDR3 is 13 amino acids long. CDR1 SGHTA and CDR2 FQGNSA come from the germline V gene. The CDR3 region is CASSFQTGGPQYF. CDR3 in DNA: TGTGCCAGCAGCTTCCAAACAGGGGGCCCGCAGTATTTT.

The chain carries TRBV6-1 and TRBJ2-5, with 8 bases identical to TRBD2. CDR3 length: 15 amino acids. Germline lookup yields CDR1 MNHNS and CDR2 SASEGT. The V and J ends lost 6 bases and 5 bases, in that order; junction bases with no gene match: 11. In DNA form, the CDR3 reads TGTGCCAGCAGCTCCTCGGGACTAGGGGGTGAGACCCAGTACTTC. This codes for CASSSSGLGGETQYF.

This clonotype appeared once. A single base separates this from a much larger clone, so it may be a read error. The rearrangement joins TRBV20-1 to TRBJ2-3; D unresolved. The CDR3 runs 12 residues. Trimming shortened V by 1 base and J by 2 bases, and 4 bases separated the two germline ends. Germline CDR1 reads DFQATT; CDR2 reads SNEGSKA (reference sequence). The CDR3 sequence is CSARADTDTQYF. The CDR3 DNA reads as TGCAGTGCTAGAGCCGACACAGATACGCAGTATTTT.

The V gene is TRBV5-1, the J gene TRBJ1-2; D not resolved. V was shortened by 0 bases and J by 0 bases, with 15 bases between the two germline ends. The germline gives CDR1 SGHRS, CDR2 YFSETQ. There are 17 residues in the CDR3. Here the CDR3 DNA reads TGCGCCAGCAGCTTGGTCCGGGAGAGAAAAACTAACTATGGCTACACCTTC. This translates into CASSLVRERKTNYGYTF. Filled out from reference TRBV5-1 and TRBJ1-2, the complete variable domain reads KAGVTQTPRYLIKTRGQQVTLSCSPISGHRSVSWYQQTPGQGLQFLFEYFSETQRNKGNFPGRFSGRQFSNSRSEMNVSTLELGDSALYLCASSLVRERKTNYGYTFGSGTRLTVV.

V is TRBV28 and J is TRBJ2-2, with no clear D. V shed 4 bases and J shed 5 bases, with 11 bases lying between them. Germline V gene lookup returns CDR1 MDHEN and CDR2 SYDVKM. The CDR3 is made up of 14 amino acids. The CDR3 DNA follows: TGTGCCAGCAGTTCGTACGACGAAACCGGGGAGCTGTTTTTT. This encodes CASSSYDETGELFF.

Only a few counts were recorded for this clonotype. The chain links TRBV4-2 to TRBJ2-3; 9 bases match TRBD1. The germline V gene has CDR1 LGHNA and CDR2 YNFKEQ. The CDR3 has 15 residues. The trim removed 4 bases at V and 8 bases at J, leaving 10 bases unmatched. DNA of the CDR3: TGTGCCAGCAGCCCAGAGGACAGGGGCTCTGCTACGCAGTATTTT. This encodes CASSPEDRGSATQYF.

CDR3 DNA sequence: TGTGCCATCAGTACCTCAATGGGGACAGACGAGCAGTACTTC. It yields the protein CAISTSMGTDEQYF. The chain is built from TRBV10-3 and TRBJ2-5; 7 bases align to TRBD1. The closer fit of TRBJ2-7 to the DNA end suggests the J call may be wrong. This CDR3 has 14 residues. Per the germline V gene, CDR1 is ENHRY and CDR2 is SYGVKD.

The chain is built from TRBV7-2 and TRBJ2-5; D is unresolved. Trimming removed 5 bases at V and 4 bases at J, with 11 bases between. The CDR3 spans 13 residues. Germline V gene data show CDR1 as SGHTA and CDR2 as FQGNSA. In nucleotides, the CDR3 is TGTGCCAGCAGCATAGTGTCCCCAGAGACCCAGTACTTC. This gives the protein CASSIVSPETQYF.

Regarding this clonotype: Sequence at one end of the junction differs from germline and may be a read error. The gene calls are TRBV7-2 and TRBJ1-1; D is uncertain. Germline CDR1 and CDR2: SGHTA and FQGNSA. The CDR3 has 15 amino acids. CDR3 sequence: CASSLVPSMNTESFF. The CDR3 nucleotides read TGTGCCAGCAGCTTAGTTCCCAGCATGAACACTGAATCTTTCTTT. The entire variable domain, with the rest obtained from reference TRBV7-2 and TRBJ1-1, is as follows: GAGVSQSPSNKVTEKGKDVELRCDPISGHTALYWYRQSLGQGLEFLIYFQGNSAPDKSGLPSDRFSAERTGGSVSTLTIQRTQQEDSAVYLCASSLVPSMNTESFFGQGTRLTVV.

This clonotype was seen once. The CDR3 DNA sequence: TGTGCCACCAGCCCGGGGGCGTACTCTGGAAACACCATATATTTT. Its translation: CATSPGAYSGNTIYF. This chain uses TRBV15 with TRBJ1-3, with a possible D match to TRBD1 (6 bases). V lost 5 bases and J 0 bases, leaving 11 bases between the germline ends. This CDR3 has 15 residues. In germline, CDR1 is LNHNV, CDR2 YYDKDF (reference sequence).

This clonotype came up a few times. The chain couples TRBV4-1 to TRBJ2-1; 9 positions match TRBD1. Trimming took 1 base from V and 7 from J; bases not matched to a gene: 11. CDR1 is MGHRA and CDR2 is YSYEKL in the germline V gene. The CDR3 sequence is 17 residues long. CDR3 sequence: CASSQGAGTGRRNEQFF. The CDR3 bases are TGCGCCAGCAGCCAAGGGGCCGGGACAGGGCGCAGGAATGAGCAGTTCTTC.

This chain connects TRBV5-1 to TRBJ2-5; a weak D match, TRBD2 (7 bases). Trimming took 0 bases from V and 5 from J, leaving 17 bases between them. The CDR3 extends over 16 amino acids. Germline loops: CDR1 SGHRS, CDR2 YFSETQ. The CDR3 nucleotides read TGCGCCAGCAGCTTGGGCGGGGGCACAATAACCGAGACCCAGTACTTC. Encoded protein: CASSLGGGTITETQYF.